Described below is a single TCR beta chain sequence and its context. Compared with germline, one end of the junction differs, possibly owing to a read error. Per the authors' pipeline: Amplified reference gene primers provided the basis for estimating nucleated cell counts. The table came from immunoSEQ multiplex PCR; TCRdb's copy has only in-frame clones and leaves some out. V and J calls and clone size are given by that table; D and trimming were obtained from the DNA. Here the sample spans some 140,000 clones, roughly four fifths being singletons. The entry originates in a study of blood T cell repertoires in COVID-19. Study-level background: PBMCs, B-cell-depleted T cells, or T cells provided the cDNA or gDNA that made up the material.

Germline CDR1 is SSHAT and CDR2 is FNYEAQ (reference sequence). The CDR3 length is 16 residues. The TCR comes from a man older than 75 with acute or convalescent COVID-19. The chain is built from TRBV7-7 and TRBJ2-3, with a weak D call TRBD2 (6 bases). The sample consisted of peripheral blood. The CDR3 nucleotides read TGTGCTAGCAGCTTATCAGCGCGGGGAGGTACAGATACGCAGTATTTT. Residues: CASSLSARGGTDTQYF.